Below, one T cell receptor beta chain is given with its context. This clonotype was detected many times. Its antigen remains undetermined. No per-base quality is available; no much larger clone lies one base away. CDR3 length: 14 amino acids, cysteine to phenylalanine. Only the CDR3 part of the read is kept: 42 bases, read in frame from the first base. Sequences DFQATT (CDR1) and SNEGSKA (CDR2) are obtained from the germline V gene (reference sequence). V is cut by 3 bases and J by 4 bases, and the space between the germline ends is 15 bases. This sample stems from a study of read filtering for tumor transcriptome and immune sequencing (TCRdb year 2020). As for the study more broadly: The cohort was composed of roughly 16 male and 13 to 15 female patients, with a mean age of around 66 years and an age range of about 47 to 85. By revised international staging, under 10 patients were R-ISS I, over 15 were R-ISS II and about seven were R-ISS III. After DNase treatment, whole-transcriptome libraries were prepared using the TruSeq RNA Access Library Prep Kit. Per sample, about 3.5 to 11 million TCR-region mapped reads were obtained with IR-seq, compared with only about 85 to 1273 with RNA-seq. The study compared TCR repertoires from targeted immune repertoire sequencing and bulk whole-transcriptome sequencing run on the same bone marrow samples. A main aim was a read-filtering strategy for immune repertoire data, specifically whether clonotypes supported by a single read should be removed.

Starting from roughly 410 ng RNA, TCR libraries were constructed with the Immunoverse kit using molecular barcoded adaptors that cover the alpha/delta and beta/gamma chains. TCR library preparation was performed with the same RNA that was used for transcriptome sequencing. TCR libraries were sequenced on an Illumina HiSeq 4000 with 2 x 150 cycles. On the authors' methods: MiXCR aligned TCR reads to human V, D, J and C references and assembled the aligned reads into CDR3 clonotypes, with quality filtering and error correction included. Clonotype counts and gene usage diversity were analyzed with the tcR package in R. Raw mapping reads were checked after the RNA-seq reads had been mapped by STAR aligner version 2.5.3a onto the human GRCh37 genome. IR-seq fastq files were randomly downsampled with Seqtk 1.3 to test the effect of sequencing depth on detected clonotypes. TCRdb passed the public sequencing reads through fastp at Q25 and MiXCR, retaining productive beta sequences. Each CDR3 protein gets just one entry, which takes the most common genes and DNA from the rows behind it. These V and J calls derive from TCRdb rather than the authors' analysis. Present in this sample are more than 100,000 distinct CDR3 sequences, around 14% of which were seen just once. In total, the top ten clones hold 8.4% of the sample.

Each patient had bone marrow sampled at the time of active disease. Ficoll-Hypaque density gradient centrifugation was used to isolate the bone marrow mononuclear cells. Myeloma plasma cells were removed and CD138-negative cells were obtained by negative selection following labeling with CD138 magnetic microbeads on a MACS separator. Purity of the isolated cells was checked by flow cytometry on an Attune NxT using CD138 antibodies. TRIzol reagent was used to extract total RNA, and a NanoDrop spectrophotometer was used to quantify the extracted RNA. For each patient, the CD138-negative bone marrow sample underwent paired RNA-seq and IR-seq. Broader findings and caveats from the paper: In IR-seq, single-read clonotypes were roughly 82% of clonotypes but about 3.5% of total reads; in RNA-seq they were 60% to 75% of clonotypes and around 40% of reads. IR-seq captured clonotypes at much higher depth and more reliably than RNA-seq, and smaller IR-seq throughput sufficed to identify most shared clonotypes. When single-read clonotypes were removed, the proportions of shared clonotypes in IR-seq and RNA-seq correlated more strongly. The sorted CD138-negative fraction was a mixed bone marrow immune population, not purified T cells.

The receptor chain draws on TRBV20-1 and TRBJ1-1; a tentative D call is TRBD1 (5 bases match). Sequenced: a population of CD138-negative cells sorted from bone marrow. The label giving this sample's cell subset or site can be read as: bone marrow mononuclear cells depleted of CD138+ plasma/myeloma cells by negative magnetic selection. The clonotype comes from a donor at least 40 years old with multiple myeloma. Here the CDR3 is given as CSASRVSTGTEAFF. The base sequence is TGCAGTGCTAGCAGGGTCTCGACGGGCACTGAAGCTTTCTTT.